The rows below give T cell receptor beta chains drawn from one sample of a study of T cells in Graves' hyperthyroidism and ophthalmopathy. TCRdb itself ran the multiplex PCR reads through MiXCR, one entry per CDR3 protein. Of approximately 100,000 distinct CDR3 sequences listed, approximately 42% were seen once; the top ten hold roughly 10%. The sequenced sample consisted of peripheral blood or thyroid tissue (not recorded which). The receptors stem from a woman aged 25-40 years with Graves' hyperthyroidism. The CDR3 runs from the conserved cysteine through the conserved F or W. D genes are given only for firm matches. The size of a clone is reported for some rows only, either as once, few or many, or as a class for expanded clones.

J: TRBJ1-2
V: TRBV5-1
D: -
size: many
DNA: TGCGCCAGCAGCTTTTTGGAAGCGGCTAACTATGGCTACACCTTC
CDR3: CASSFLEAANYGYTF

J: TRBJ1-1
V: TRBV12-3/TRBV12-4
D: TRBD1
size: -
DNA: TGTGCCAGCAGTTTAAATCCGGGACAGGGGTCTGAAGCTTTCTTT
CDR3: CASSLNPGQGSEAFF

J: TRBJ2-6
V: TRBV15
D: TRBD1
size: -
DNA: TGTGCCACCAGCAGAGACAGGGGGAGCTCTGGGGCCAACGTCCTGACTTTC
CDR3: CATSRDRGSSGANVLTF

J: TRBJ2-7
V: TRBV19
D: TRBD2
size: -
DNA: TGTGCCCAAAGCGGGATGGGGGCCTACGAGCAGTACTTC
CDR3: CAQSGMGAYEQYF

J: TRBJ2-7
V: TRBV7-8
D: -
size: -
DNA: TGTGCCAACAGTACGACATCCTACGAGCAGTACTTC
CDR3: CANSTTSYEQYF

J: TRBJ2-2
V: TRBV5-1
D: -
size: -
DNA: TGCGCCAGTCCCGACACCGGGGAGCTGTTTTTT
CDR3: CASPDTGELFF

J: TRBJ2-5
V: TRBV7-9
D: TRBD2
size: -
DNA: TGTGCCAGCAGCGTGACTAGCGGGCTGGGTAAAGAGACCCAGTACTTC
CDR3: CASSVTSGLGKETQYF

J: TRBJ1-5
V: TRBV7-2
D: -
size: many
DNA: TGTGCCAGCAGCCGATATTCGACTCCCCAGCATTTT
CDR3: CASSRYSTPQHF

J: TRBJ2-3
V: TRBV5-1
D: -
size: many
DNA: TGCGCCAGCAGCTTGGGGCTAGCGAACACGGGAGATACGCAGTATTTT
CDR3: CASSLGLANTGDTQYF

J: TRBJ1-1
V: TRBV6-5
D: TRBD1
size: -
DNA: TGTGCCAGCAGTTCCGGACAGGGGGCCGATGAAGCTTTCTTT
CDR3: CASSSGQGADEAFF

J: TRBJ1-1
V: TRBV20-1
D: -
size: many
DNA: TGCAGTGCTAGAGTAGACCCGAACACTGAAGCTTTCTTT
CDR3: CSARVDPNTEAFF

J: TRBJ2-5
V: TRBV7-6
D: -
size: many
DNA: TGTGCCAGCAGCTTCGAGGACTACCAAGAGACCCAGTACTTC
CDR3: CASSFEDYQETQYF

J: TRBJ2-7
V: TRBV10-2
D: -
size: many
DNA: TGCGCCAGCAGTGAGTCAAGGGCCTACGAGCAGTACTTC
CDR3: CASSESRAYEQYF

J: TRBJ1-1
V: TRBV12-3/TRBV12-4
D: -
size: many
DNA: TGTGCCAGCAGTTTGGGGTCACTCCGAGCTTTCTTT
CDR3: CASSLGSLRAFF

J: TRBJ1-1
V: TRBV10-3
D: -
size: many
DNA: TGTGCCATCAGTACCAGGCCCCCTGAAGCTTTCTTT
CDR3: CAISTRPPEAFF

J: TRBJ1-5
V: TRBV5-1
D: TRBD1
size: -
DNA: TGCGCCAGCAGCCCCCGGGACAGCCATAGCAATCAGCCCCAGCATTTT
CDR3: CASSPRDSHSNQPQHF

J: TRBJ2-7
V: TRBV27
D: -
size: many
DNA: TGTGCCAGCAGTCCGTACAGGGGAGGCCACGAGCAGTACTTC
CDR3: CASSPYRGGHEQYF

J: TRBJ2-7
V: TRBV7-9
D: TRBD1
size: many
DNA: TGTGCCAGCAGCTCCGACAGGGGGGGGATTTACGAGCAGTACTTC
CDR3: CASSSDRGGIYEQYF

J: TRBJ1-1
V: TRBV27
D: -
size: many
DNA: TGTGCCACCATGAGAGGCTTCGAAGCTTTCTTT
CDR3: CATMRGFEAFF

J: TRBJ1-1
V: TRBV15
D: TRBD1
size: many
DNA: TGTGCCACTAATTACGGGACAGGGCGTGTTGGGAACACTGAAGCTTTCTTT
CDR3: CATNYGTGRVGNTEAFF

J: TRBJ1-5
V: TRBV10-3
D: -
size: once
DNA: TGTGCCATCAGTGAAAGGCAGAATCAGCCCCGGCATTTT
CDR3: CAISERQNQPRHF

J: TRBJ2-7
V: TRBV10-1
D: -
size: -
DNA: TGCGCCAGCAGTGAGTCGGCGGTAACCTACGAGCAGTACTTC
CDR3: CASSESAVTYEQYF

J: TRBJ2-7
V: TRBV6-1
D: -
size: many
DNA: TGTGCCAGCAATCGTGATCAGGCCTCGGTCTCCATCTACGAGCAGTACTTC
CDR3: CASNRDQASVSIYEQYF

J: TRBJ1-5
V: TRBV20-1
D: -
size: many
DNA: TGCAGTGCCCCACCGGGACTCCTTGACAATCAGCCCCAGCATTTT
CDR3: CSAPPGLLDNQPQHF

J: TRBJ1-6
V: TRBV9
D: -
size: -
DNA: TGTGCCAGCAGCGTAGGGCGGGGGAGGACACCCCTCCACTTT
CDR3: CASSVGRGRTPLHF

J: TRBJ2-7
V: TRBV5-1
D: TRBD1
size: -
DNA: TGCGCCAGCAGCTTGGACAGGGGGTACGAGCAGTACTTC
CDR3: CASSLDRGYEQYF

J: TRBJ1-1
V: TRBV7-3
D: -
size: once
DNA: TGCGCCAGCAGCCCTCAGGCGAGCACTGAAGCTTTCTTT
CDR3: CASSPQASTEAFF

J: TRBJ1-2
V: TRBV2
D: -
size: many
DNA: TGTGCCAGCAGTGAGGGTCCCTATGGCTACACCTTC
CDR3: CASSEGPYGYTF

J: TRBJ2-5
V: TRBV10-3
D: -
size: -
DNA: TGTGCCATCCAAGCAGGGGAGACCCAGTACTTC
CDR3: CAIQAGETQYF

J: TRBJ2-7
V: TRBV7-3
D: TRBD2
size: many
DNA: TGTGCCAGCAGCTTAACGGGCCCCGGGACTAGCGGGAGTAGGTGGGTTTACGAGCAGTACTTC
CDR3: CASSLTGPGTSGSRWVYEQYF

J: TRBJ2-7
V: TRBV20-1
D: TRBD2
size: many
DNA: TGCAGTGCTATTGCCGGGACTAGCGGGAGGTCCTACGAGCAGTACTTC
CDR3: CSAIAGTSGRSYEQYF

J: TRBJ1-2
V: TRBV7-9
D: -
size: many
DNA: TGTGCCAGCAGCTTAGGGGGCAACTATGGCTACACCTTC
CDR3: CASSLGGNYGYTF

J: TRBJ2-5
V: TRBV10-3
D: TRBD2
size: -
DNA: TGTGCCATCAACCGGGGGGAGGGCCAAAAGACCCAGTACTTC
CDR3: CAINRGEGQKTQYF

J: TRBJ1-4
V: TRBV6-6
D: -
size: -
DNA: TGTGCCAGCAGTGAGGGGACGAATGAAAAACTGTTTTTT
CDR3: CASSEGTNEKLFF

J: TRBJ1-5
V: TRBV7-3
D: -
size: many
DNA: TGTGCCAGCAGCTTAATCCCGGACGGGAGCAATCAGCCCCAGCATTTT
CDR3: CASSLIPDGSNQPQHF

J: TRBJ1-1
V: TRBV13
D: TRBD1
size: -
DNA: TGTGCCAGCAGTTTAGAGCCGGGACAGATCAACACTGAGGCTTTCTTT
CDR3: CASSLEPGQINTEAFF

J: TRBJ2-2
V: TRBV4-1
D: TRBD2
size: many
DNA: TGCGCCAGCAGCCAAGTAACTAGCGGGAGTGAGGGCGGGGAGCTGTTTTTT
CDR3: CASSQVTSGSEGGELFF

J: TRBJ1-2
V: TRBV28
D: TRBD1
size: many
DNA: TGTGCCAGCAGGGGGGACAGGGCTAATGGCTACACCTTC
CDR3: CASRGDRANGYTF

J: TRBJ2-7
V: TRBV29-1
D: -
size: few
DNA: TGCAGCGTTGAAGGACGAGGAATAGAATTC
CDR3: CSVEGRGIEF

J: TRBJ2-7
V: TRBV10-3
D: TRBD2
size: many
DNA: TGTGCCACTCAGCGACTAGCGGGAGGGCCTACCCCTAACTACGAGCAGTACTTC
CDR3: CATQRLAGGPTPNYEQYF

J: TRBJ1-4
V: TRBV2
D: -
size: -
DNA: TGTGCCAGCTTGAGGTCGGGGGGCGAAAAACTGTTTTTT
CDR3: CASLRSGGEKLFF

J: TRBJ2-2
V: TRBV7-2
D: -
size: many
DNA: TGTGCCAGCAGCCCACGGGCAGGGAGAAACACCGGGGAGCTGTTTTTT
CDR3: CASSPRAGRNTGELFF

J: TRBJ2-5
V: TRBV9
D: TRBD2
size: -
DNA: TGTGCCAGCAGCGTGGGACTAGCGGGAGAGACCCAGTACTTC
CDR3: CASSVGLAGETQYF

J: TRBJ1-5
V: TRBV5-8
D: -
size: medium-sized
DNA: TGTGCCAGCAGCTTGTGGGGTCAGCCCCAGCATTTT
CDR3: CASSLWGQPQHF

J: TRBJ1-4
V: TRBV2
D: TRBD1
size: -
DNA: TGTGCCAGCATTACCAACAGGGGCGGCAATGAAAAACTGTTTTTT
CDR3: CASITNRGGNEKLFF

J: TRBJ2-2
V: TRBV24-1
D: TRBD2
size: many
DNA: TGTGCCACCAGTGGACTAGCGGGAGTTTACGGGGAGCTGTTTTTT
CDR3: CATSGLAGVYGELFF

J: TRBJ2-5
V: TRBV10-3
D: -
size: -
DNA: TGTGCCATCAGTGGAGAAGGAGAGACCCAGTACTTC
CDR3: CAISGEGETQYF

J: TRBJ2-2
V: TRBV5-4
D: -
size: many
DNA: TGTGCCAGCAGCCCGGGAATCACCGGGGAGCTGTTTTTT
CDR3: CASSPGITGELFF

J: TRBJ2-3
V: TRBV2
D: TRBD2
size: many
DNA: TGTGCCAGCAGCCTCGGACTAGCGGGAGGCCCCACGCAGTATTTT
CDR3: CASSLGLAGGPTQYF

J: TRBJ1-2
V: TRBV27
D: TRBD1
size: many
DNA: TGTGCCAGCAGTCCGCGAGGACAGGGGTATGGCTACACCTTC
CDR3: CASSPRGQGYGYTF

J: TRBJ1-1
V: TRBV7-2
D: TRBD1
size: few
DNA: TGTGCCAGCAGCTTATATTGGGGACAGGGGAGGATAGCTTTCTTT
CDR3: CASSLYWGQGRIAFF

J: TRBJ1-4
V: TRBV19
D: TRBD1
size: many
DNA: TGTGCCAGTAGCCGGGACAGAAATAATGAAAAACTGTTTTTT
CDR3: CASSRDRNNEKLFF

J: TRBJ1-4
V: TRBV9
D: TRBD1
size: many
DNA: TGTGCCAGTACGCGCGGACAGGGGAATGAAAAACTGTTTTTT
CDR3: CASTRGQGNEKLFF

J: TRBJ2-7
V: TRBV20-1
D: -
size: many
DNA: TGCAGTGCTCGAGGGGGATCAGGACTAGTTTCCTACGAGCAGTACTTC
CDR3: CSARGGSGLVSYEQYF